This T cell receptor beta chain derives from a study of blood T cell repertoires in COVID-19. Data came from immunoSEQ multiplex PCR; TCRdb stores just in-frame clones and leaves some out. The sample carries approximately 330,000 clones, approximately 88% recorded once. This clone was recorded once. V was cut by 5 bases and J by 0 bases, with 8 bases left in between. Germline V lookup: CDR1 LGHNA, CDR2 YNFKEQ. This CDR3 has 14 residues. The sequencing sample was made of peripheral blood. The clonotype originates from a man aged 25 to 40 with COVID-19, enrolled during active disease. The V gene is TRBV4-2, the J gene TRBJ1-3, with a weak D call TRBD1 (6 bases). As DNA, the CDR3 is TGTGCCAGCAGCTGGGACAACTCTGGAAACACCATATATTTT. Translation: CASSWDNSGNTIYF.